These 27 T cell receptor beta chains came from one sample sequenced in a study of T cells expressing NK-cell markers. Following a re-call of the 5' RACE reads, TCRdb has one entry per CDR3 protein and lacks DNA. The sample table sets out 150,000 to 180,000 distinct CDR3 sequences. The sequenced sample was blood T cells: a sorted CD56 or NKG2C T cell subset, CD4+ or CD8+ T cells, or bulk PBMC T cells (not recorded which). Source of these receptors: a woman aged 50 to 60 in good health.

The chain recombines TRBV20-1 with TRBJ2-1; the D call of TRBD2 rests on TCRdb alone, since no DNA is present to check it. CDR1 DFQATT and CDR2 SNEGSKA come from the germline V gene (reference sequence). The CDR3 has 18 amino acids. The CDR3 here is CSAFPTPPHLAGFNEQFF.

This chain connects TRBV30 to TRBJ2-1; the D call from TCRdb, TRBD2, cannot be confirmed without DNA. This CDR3 has 13 amino acids. Germline V gene sequence: CDR1 GTSNPN, CDR2 SVGIG (reference sequence). CDR3: CAWRYDGSGEQFF. The whole variable domain, filled in from reference TRBV30 and TRBJ2-1, reads SQTIHQWPATLVQPVGSPLSLECTVEGTSNPNLYWYRQAAGRGLQLLFYSVGIGQISSEVPQNLSASRPQDRQFILSSKKLLLSDSGFYLCAWRYDGSGEQFFGPGTRLTVL.

J is TRBJ2-7 and V is TRBV27. The CDR3 length is 13 residues. The germline V gene has CDR1 MNHEY and CDR2 SMNVEV (reference sequence). The CDR3 sequence is CASSKDSSYEQYF.

V is TRBV11-2 and J is TRBJ2-1; checking the TCRdb D call of TRBD1 is not possible without DNA. The CDR3 is 16 amino acids. CDR1 is SGHAT and CDR2 is FQNNGV in the germline V gene. The CDR3 loop is CASSLLTGTVHNEQFF. The whole variable domain, filled in from reference TRBV11-2 and TRBJ2-1, reads EAGVAQSPRYKIIEKRQSVAFWCNPISGHATLYWYQQILGQGPKLLIQFQNNGVVDDSQLPKDRFSAERLKGVDSTLKIQPAKLEDSAVYLCASSLLTGTVHNEQFFGPGTRLTVL.

V and J are TRBV6-5 and TRBJ2-5; the D call of TRBD1 rests on TCRdb alone, since no DNA is present to check it. This CDR3 has 13 amino acids. The germline V gene encodes CDR1 MNHEY and CDR2 SVGAGI. CDR3 sequence: CACRQGRIETQYF.

The chain recombines TRBV20-1 with TRBJ2-1; without DNA, the TCRdb call of TRBD1 cannot be checked. The CDR3 is 13 residues long. The germline V gene has CDR1 DFQATT and CDR2 SNEGSKA (reference sequence). The chain's CDR3 is CSARTRNQGEQFF.

The V call is TRBV19, the J call TRBJ2-7; the D gene TCRdb calls, TRBD2, cannot be checked with no DNA. The length of the CDR3 is 12 residues. Germline CDR1 is LNHDA and CDR2 is SQIVND (reference sequence). The CDR3 sequence is CATTSARYEQYF.

CDR3 amino acids: CASGLPPEQFF. The V call is TRBV12-3 or TRBV12-4, the J call TRBJ2-1; TCRdb names TRBD2, which stays unverified in the absence of DNA. The CDR3 is 11 residues long.

The CDR3 region is CAWSEDRGRDQPQHF. The chain couples TRBV30 to TRBJ1-5; TCRdb picks TRBD1, but there is no DNA to check that call. This CDR3 has 15 residues. The germline V gene has CDR1 GTSNPN and CDR2 SVGIG (reference sequence).

The rearrangement joins TRBV12-5 to TRBJ2-1; TCRdb outputs TRBD2, but without DNA this stays unchecked. This CDR3 has 15 amino acids. Germline V gives CDR1 LGHNT, CDR2 FRNRAP. This CDR3 is CASGQAGGPYNEQFF.

This CDR3 is CASSLSQGEVHNEQFF. The chain carries TRBV27 and TRBJ2-1; with no DNA, the TCRdb D assignment of TRBD1 cannot be verified. The CDR3 contains 16 residues. Germline V CDR1 and CDR2: MNHEY, SMNVEV (reference sequence).

This sequence joins TRBV29-1 and TRBJ1-3; the D call of TRBD1 rests on TCRdb alone, since no DNA is present to check it. The length of the CDR3 is 15 residues. Germline V lookup: CDR1 SQVTM, CDR2 ANQGSEA. Here the CDR3 reads CSVEAAGTEGNTIYF. Supplemented by reference TRBV29-1 and TRBJ1-3, the full variable domain reads SAVISQKPSRDICQRGTSLTIQCQVDSQVTMMFWYRQQPGQSLTLIATANQGSEATYESGFVIDKFPISRPNLTFSTLTVSNMSPEDSSIYLCSVEAAGTEGNTIYFGEGSWLTVV.

The chain uses TRBV19 and TRBJ2-1; TCRdb indicates TRBD1, and absent DNA this call remains unverified. The CDR3 totals 16 residues. CDR1 and CDR2 (germline): LNHDA, SQIVND (reference sequence). The CDR3 sequence is CASSTPWRESYNEQFF.

This chain links TRBV7-9 with TRBJ2-1; TCRdb's D call of TRBD2 is untestable without DNA. The CDR3 totals 15 residues. CDR1 is SEHNR and CDR2 is FQNEAQ in the germline V gene (reference sequence). The CDR3 spells CASSLVERGYNEQFF.

The chain combines TRBV27 with TRBJ2-7; the D call of TRBD1 rests on TCRdb alone, since no DNA is present to check it. The V gene's germline CDR1 is MNHEY and CDR2 SMNVEV (reference sequence). The CDR3 extends over 14 amino acids. The CDR3 spells CASSLRQPSYEQYF.

The rearrangement joins TRBV5-6 to TRBJ2-1; TCRdb's D gene call, TRBD2, goes unchecked for lack of DNA. The germline V gene has CDR1 SGHDT and CDR2 YYEEEE. The CDR3 consists of 14 residues. The CDR3 sequence is CASRLAGSFNEQFF. The full variable domain, with the rest looked up from reference TRBV5-6 and TRBJ2-1, is DAGVTQSPTHLIKTRGQQVTLRCSPKSGHDTVSWYQQALGQGPQFIFQYYEEEERQRGNFPDRFSGHQFPNYSSELNVNALLLGDSALYLCASRLAGSFNEQFFGPGTRLTVL.

The gene calls are TRBV7-2 and TRBJ2-3. CDR3 length: 15 residues. Germline V gives CDR1 SGHTA, CDR2 FQGNSA. CDR3 protein: CASSLALADTDTQYF.

This chain's CDR3 is CSLAGVGDYNEQFF. The V and J genes are TRBV20-1 and TRBJ2-1; the TCRdb call, TRBD1, lacks DNA for checking. Germline V gene sequence: CDR1 DFQATT, CDR2 SNEGSKA (reference sequence). The length of the CDR3 is 14 residues.

This sequence joins TRBV3-1 and TRBJ2-2; with no DNA, the TCRdb D assignment of TRBD2 cannot be verified. Germline-derived CDR1 and CDR2 are LGHDT and YNNKEL (reference sequence). The CDR3 has 19 amino acids. The CDR3 spells CASSQDSALAGPDTGELFF.

The chain combines TRBV11-2 with TRBJ2-7; TCRdb's D call, TRBD1, is unchecked because there is no DNA. Germline lookup yields CDR1 SGHAT and CDR2 FQNNGV. The CDR3 covers 14 residues. The CDR3 spells CASSVYRGTYEQYF.

This chain links TRBV27 with TRBJ2-3; TCRdb gives TRBD1 as the D gene, but with no DNA this cannot be confirmed. Germline assignment: CDR1 MNHEY and CDR2 SMNVEV (reference sequence). The CDR3 has 15 residues. The CDR3 loop is CASSFDSYSTDTQYF.

The chain carries TRBV6-1 and TRBJ2-7; without DNA, the TCRdb call of TRBD2 cannot be checked. This CDR3 region has 17 residues. Looked up from germline, CDR1 is MNHNS and CDR2 is SASEGT. The CDR3 sequence: CASSDSGLILLVYEQYF.

The CDR3 loop is CSALRGASEYNEQFF. This chain links TRBV20-1 with TRBJ2-1; as DNA is missing, the TRBD2 call by TCRdb cannot be tested. The V gene's germline CDR1 is DFQATT and CDR2 SNEGSKA (reference sequence). The CDR3 has 15 residues.

This rearrangement joins TRBV29-1 to TRBJ2-7. CDR3 length equals 14 residues. Germline CDR1 and CDR2: SQVTM and ANQGSEA. CDR3 region: CSVDGYVGSGEQYF.

The genes are TRBV19 and TRBJ2-7. The CDR3 is 13 amino acids. Germline CDR1 LNHDA, CDR2 SQIVND (reference sequence). This CDR3 reads CATTSKMDYEQYF.

The CDR3 sequence is CASSSPRGGDEQFF. The chain links TRBV7-9 to TRBJ2-1; TCRdb gives TRBD1 as the D gene, but with no DNA this cannot be confirmed. This CDR3 has 14 residues. CDR1 and CDR2 (germline): SEHNR, FQNEAQ (reference sequence).

The chain recombines TRBV9 with TRBJ2-5; TCRdb selects TRBD2, and the lack of DNA leaves this call unchecked. Germline V gene lookup returns CDR1 SGDLS and CDR2 YYNGEE. This CDR3 region has 15 residues. The CDR3: CASSPGTSAQETQYF.